Sequencing of this T cell receptor beta chain was carried out in a study of response to subunit inactivated influenza vaccine. Study-wide results and caveats: New T cells are recruited in small numbers by each seasonal influenza vaccination, according to the authors' suggestion.

In its sample, this clonotype was seen many times. The target antigen is unknown. Trimming cost V 6 bases and J 3 bases, with 18 bases left between them. Germline V gene sequence: CDR1 SQVTM, CDR2 ANQGSEA. This CDR3 is 15 amino acids long. TCRdb itself ran the RT-PCR reads through MiXCR, one entry per CDR3 protein. The sample includes approximately 700,000 distinct CDR3 sequences, approximately 15% of them seen just once. The TCR sequence derives from a man aged 50-59 years who received an inactivated influenza vaccine. V usage is TRBV29-1 and J usage is TRBJ2-1, with D perhaps given as TRBD1 or TRBD2 (5 bases each). The sample in question was PBMCs from blood, obtained 11 to 12 days after vaccination. CDR3 DNA: TGCAGCGTGTCCGGGACCCCCGAGGGCTACAATGAGCAGTTCTTC. As protein: CSVSGTPEGYNEQFF.